The 13 T cell receptor beta chains reported below all come from one sample, sequenced in a study of early T cells in non-severe SARS-CoV-2 infection. TCRdb re-called the 5' RACE reads with MiXCR, one entry per CDR3 protein. Of 45,000 to 55,000 distinct CDR3 sequences in the sample, around 6% were seen once. The sample was whole blood, taken at baseline. These receptors were taken from an adult who was a healthcare worker with PCR-confirmed SARS-CoV-2 infection or an uninfected control (not recorded which).

The table lists this clonotype with many counts. The CDR3 loop is CASSSGDGYNSPLHF. Written as DNA, the CDR3 is TGTGCCAGCAGCTCGGGGGACGGATATAATTCACCCCTCCACTTT. This chain connects TRBV9 to TRBJ1-6, with a tentative D call TRBD1 (5 bases). With 4 bases removed from V and 4 bases from J, the gap between germline ends came to 12 bases. Germline CDR1 is SGDLS and CDR2 is YYNGEE. This CDR3 has 15 amino acids.

This sequence joins TRBV27 and TRBJ1-6; 8 positions agree with TRBD1. The CDR3 length is 16 residues. The V gene's germline CDR1 is MNHEY and CDR2 SMNVEV (reference sequence). The CDR3 is CATSFGQGNYNSPLHF. The CDR3 DNA follows: TGTGCTACTAGTTTCGGACAGGGTAATTATAATTCACCCCTCCACTTT.

This clonotype has just one count. The V gene is TRBV7-2, the J gene TRBJ2-7; 8 nucleotides line up with TRBD2. Germline CDR1 SGHTA, CDR2 FQGNSA. CDR3 length: 16 amino acids. The V segment lost 3 bases and the J segment 3 bases; nucleotides outside the gene matches: 10. Here the CDR3 reads CASSLGAGGPFYEQYF. CDR3 DNA: TGTGCCAGCAGCTTGGGTGCGGGGGGACCTTTCTACGAGCAGTACTTC.

The chain combines TRBV24-1 with TRBJ2-3, with D unresolved. Trimming took off 3 bases at V and 0 bases at J, with 6 bases between the two ends. The CDR3 extends over 14 amino acids. From germline, CDR1 is KGHDR and CDR2 SFDVKD. This chain's CDR3 is CATSDIRSTDTQYF. The CDR3 DNA follows: TGTGCCACCAGTGATATTAGGAGCACAGATACGCAGTATTTT.

This clonotype was seen more than once but under ten times. CDR3 nucleotides: TGTGCCAGCAGCGGACTCGGAGGGCCCGGTACGCAGTATTTT. This codes for CASSGLGGPGTQYF. This rearrangement joins TRBV27 to TRBJ2-3, with D possibly matching TRBD2 (6 bases). V lost 6 bases to trimming and J lost 8 bases, with 18 bases between them. CDR3 length equals 14 residues. Germline V gene lookup returns CDR1 MNHEY and CDR2 SMNVEV (reference sequence).

A few counts support this clonotype. This sequence joins TRBV6-1 and TRBJ2-5; D might be TRBD1 (5 bases). CDR3 length: 15 amino acids. Germline loops: CDR1 MNHNS, CDR2 SASEGT. Trimming pared 9 bases from V and 5 bases from J, leaving 22 bases between. The CDR3 is CASNTLLGREETQYF. CDR3 DNA sequence: TGTGCCAGTAACACGCTATTGGGGCGCGAGGAGACCCAGTACTTC.

This clonotype was counted many times. The chain uses TRBV4-3 and TRBJ2-3; 7 bases agree with TRBD1. This CDR3 spans 16 amino acids. Germline V lookup: CDR1 LGHNA, CDR2 YSLEER. The ends lost 3 bases at V and 2 bases at J; junction bases unmatched: 8. CDR3: CASSHQQGFLTDTQYF. In nucleotides, the CDR3 is TGCGCCAGCAGCCACCAACAGGGGTTTCTCACAGATACGCAGTATTTT.

This chain links TRBV12-3 or TRBV12-4 with TRBJ1-5; D is ambiguous. CDR3 length: 12 amino acids. Trimming removed 3 bases at V and 5 bases at J, with 5 bases between. The CDR3 DNA sequence: TGTGCCAGCAGTTTTCTTGATCAGCCCCAGCATTTT. Amino acid sequence: CASSFLDQPQHF.

The table lists this clonotype with a few counts. This chain connects TRBV7-9 to TRBJ2-1, with 8 bases matching TRBD2. The CDR3 loop spans 12 amino acids. V was clipped by 4 bases and J by 16 bases; unmatched bases: 9. CDR1 and CDR2 (germline): SEHNR, FQNEAQ (reference sequence). CDR3 coding DNA: TGTGCCAGCAGCTCGAGGGGGACTAGTTTCTTCTTC. Translation gives CASSSRGTSFFF.

This clonotype was observed at least ten times. V gene TRBV6-2 or TRBV6-3 combines with J gene TRBJ1-5; no firm D call. This CDR3 contains 13 residues. V lost 0 bases and J lost 6, with 6 bases in between. The germline V gene encodes CDR1 MNHEY and CDR2 SVGEGT. CDR3 in amino acids: CASSYSVGQPQHF. The CDR3 bases are TGTGCCAGCAGTTACTCTGTTGGTCAGCCCCAGCATTTT.

This clonotype was found a few times. V usage is TRBV7-2 and J usage is TRBJ1-1, with D hard to call. This CDR3 is built from 11 residues. Germline CDR1 is SGHTA and CDR2 is FQGNSA. Trimming cost V 6 bases and J 4 bases, with 6 bases left between them. CDR3 amino acids: CASSQFTEAFF. Here the CDR3 DNA reads TGTGCCAGCAGTCAATTCACTGAAGCTTTCTTT.

The chain uses TRBV12-3 or TRBV12-4 and TRBJ1-5, with 10 nucleotides matching TRBD1. After removal of 6 bases from V and 9 bases from J, the junction contained 5 bases not matched to a gene. The CDR3 contains 13 residues. The CDR3 region has the DNA TGTGCCAGCAGGACAGGGGGCCAGATGCCCCAGCATTTT. It is translated as CASRTGGQMPQHF.

Many counts were recorded for this clonotype. The rearrangement links TRBV20-1 to TRBJ2-7; D might be TRBD1 (5 bases). There are 12 residues in the CDR3. CDR1 and CDR2 from the germline V gene are DFQATT and SNEGSKA (reference sequence). V was trimmed by 2 bases and J by 3 bases, leaving 8 bases between them. This CDR3 reads CSARRGGYEQYF. In DNA, the CDR3 is TGCAGTGCTAGAAGGGGCGGCTACGAGCAGTACTTC.